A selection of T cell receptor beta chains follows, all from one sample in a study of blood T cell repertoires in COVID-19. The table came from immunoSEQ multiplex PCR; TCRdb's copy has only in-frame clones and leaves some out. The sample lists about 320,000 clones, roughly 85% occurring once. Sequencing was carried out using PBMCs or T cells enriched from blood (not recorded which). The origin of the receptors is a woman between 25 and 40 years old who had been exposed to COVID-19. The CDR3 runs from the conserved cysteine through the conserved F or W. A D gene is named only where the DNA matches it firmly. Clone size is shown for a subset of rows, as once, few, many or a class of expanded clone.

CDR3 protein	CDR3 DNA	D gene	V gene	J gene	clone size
CAGSTGGFMGYTF	TGTGCCGGTTCGACAGGGGGCTTCATGGGCTACACCTTC	TRBD1	TRBV28	TRBJ1-2	NA
CASSSRGGTGELFF	TGTGCCAGCAGCTCCAGGGGAGGGACCGGGGAGCTGTTTTTT	NA	TRBV7-2	TRBJ2-2	NA
CASYPGQLFNYGYTF	TGTGCCAGCTACCCCGGACAGTTGTTTAACTATGGCTACACCTTC	NA	TRBV28	TRBJ1-2	NA
CASSLPGQGNYEQYF	TGTGCCAGCAGTTTACCGGGACAGGGAAACTACGAGCAGTACTTC	TRBD1	TRBV6-5	TRBJ2-7	once
CASSPSDRGPGDTQYF	TGTGCCAGCAGTCCGAGCGACAGGGGGCCGGGAGATACGCAGTATTTT	NA	TRBV21-1	TRBJ2-3	NA
CASSLGLGGELFF	TGTGCCAGCAGCTTGGGACTGGGCGGGGAGCTGTTTTTT	NA	TRBV11-2	TRBJ2-2	once
CASSSSYFNEQFF	TGTGCCAGCAGCTCTTCTTATTTCAATGAGCAGTTCTTC	NA	TRBV7-2	TRBJ2-1	NA
CASSLLSGGKYGYTF	TGTGCCAGCAGCCTACTTTCTGGAGGGAAATATGGCTACACCTTC	NA	TRBV7-8	TRBJ1-2	NA
CASSPAGAGNTIYF	TGTGCCAGCAGCCCGGCAGGGGCTGGAAACACCATATATTTT	NA	TRBV7-2	TRBJ1-3	NA
CASSVGITGVTYEQYF	TGTGCCAGCAGCGTAGGAATTACGGGGGTCACCTACGAGCAGTACTTC	NA	TRBV9	TRBJ2-7	NA
CASSFVGGTARENQPQHF	TGTGCCAGCAGCTTCGTTGGTGGGACAGCCCGAGAGAATCAGCCCCAGCATTTT	TRBD1	TRBV5-8	TRBJ1-5	once
CATSGFSGSYNEQFF	TGTGCCACCAGCGGGTTTAGCGGTTCCTACAATGAGCAGTTCTTC	NA	TRBV15	TRBJ2-1	NA
CAWNERSSIQYF	TGTGCCTGGAACGAGCGGAGCAGCATTCAGTACTTC	NA	TRBV30	TRBJ2-4	NA
CASSRDRGIEAFF	TGTGCCAGCAGTAGAGACAGGGGGATTGAAGCTTTCTTT	TRBD1	TRBV6-6	TRBJ1-1	NA
CASRPEGQNYGYTF	TGTGCCAGCAGGCCGGAGGGACAGAACTATGGCTACACCTTC	TRBD1	TRBV3-1/TRBV3-2	TRBJ1-2	NA
CASSYRGGEKLFF	TGTGCCAGCAGTTACAGGGGCGGTGAAAAACTGTTTTTT	TRBD1	TRBV12-3/TRBV12-4	TRBJ1-4	few
CASGGQINYGYTF	TGTGCCAGCGGTGGACAGATTAACTATGGCTACACCTTC	NA	TRBV7-9	TRBJ1-2	NA
CTSSQDRGPGASYEQYF	TGCACCAGCAGCCAAGATCGTGGGCCAGGGGCTTCCTACGAGCAGTACTTC	NA	TRBV1	TRBJ2-7	once
CAWSGVQVEAFF	TGTGCCTGGAGTGGTGTCCAGGTAGAAGCTTTCTTT	NA	TRBV30	TRBJ1-1	NA
CASSSQAQANYGYTF	TGTGCCAGTAGTTCCCAGGCGCAAGCTAACTATGGCTACACCTTC	NA	TRBV19	TRBJ1-2	NA
CASSFSGTRNTIYF	TGTGCCAGCAGCTTCTCGGGTACGAGAAACACCATATATTTT	NA	TRBV5-4	TRBJ1-3	NA
CASSQGSRGWWSNEQFF	TGTGCCAGCAGCCAAGGCTCCCGGGGGTGGTGGAGCAATGAGCAGTTCTTC	NA	TRBV14	TRBJ2-1	NA
CASSSTGRLQYF	TGTGCCAGCAGTTCGACAGGGCGTCTTCAGTACTTC	TRBD1	TRBV28	TRBJ2-4	NA
CASSLWSGGAPGELFF	TGTGCCAGCAGTTTGTGGAGCGGGGGGGCCCCCGGGGAGCTGTTTTTT	TRBD2	TRBV6-2/TRBV6-3	TRBJ2-2	once
CASSPGLDF	TGTGCCAGCAGTCCGGGACTTGACTTC	NA	TRBV12-3/TRBV12-4	TRBJ1-2	NA
CASSVEAGWETQYF	TGTGCCAGCAGCGTAGAGGCAGGGTGGGAGACCCAGTACTTC	NA	TRBV9	TRBJ2-5	NA
CASSIDWRPGAYGNQPQHF	TGTGCCAGTAGTATAGATTGGCGTCCAGGGGCCTACGGCAATCAGCCCCAGCATTTT	NA	TRBV19	TRBJ1-5	few
CASLFNPSGQRADTQYF	TGTGCCAGCCTGTTCAATCCTAGCGGTCAAAGGGCAGATACGCAGTATTTT	TRBD2	TRBV2	TRBJ2-3	NA
CASSLGAGGSYEQYF	TGTGCCAGCAGCTTGGGTGCAGGGGGGTCCTACGAGCAGTACTTC	NA	TRBV5-4	TRBJ2-7	NA
CASSHRTSGSYEQYF	TGTGCCAGCAGCCACCGGACTAGCGGGAGTTATGAGCAGTACTTC	TRBD2	TRBV3-1/TRBV3-2	TRBJ2-7	NA
CASSLGLAGYSYEQYF	TGCGCCAGCAGCCTCGGACTAGCGGGGTACTCCTACGAGCAGTACTTC	TRBD2	TRBV5-1	TRBJ2-7	NA
CASSQSARINSPLHF	TGCGCCAGCAGCCAATCGGCGCGGATTAATTCACCCCTCCACTTT	NA	TRBV4-1	TRBJ1-6	NA
CASSLLTGYTEAFF	TGTGCCAGCAGCTTACTCACAGGGTACACTGAAGCTTTCTTT	NA	TRBV7-4	TRBJ1-1	NA
CASSLGRGRSSPLHF	TGTGCCAGCAGCTTGGGCAGGGGGCGAAGTTCACCCCTCCACTTT	TRBD1	TRBV5-4	TRBJ1-6	NA
CASSSRTGRSYEQYF	TGTGCCAGCAGTTCCCGGACAGGGAGATCCTACGAGCAGTACTTC	TRBD1	TRBV28	TRBJ2-7	NA
CASSIQGAGGELFF	TGTGCCAGTAGTATTCAGGGGGCCGGCGGGGAGCTGTTTTTT	TRBD1	TRBV19	TRBJ2-2	NA
CSVHQSEAFF	TGCAGTGTTCATCAATCTGAAGCTTTCTTT	NA	TRBV20-1	TRBJ1-1	NA
CAWSADRAHEQYF	TGTGCCTGGAGTGCTGACAGGGCCCACGAGCAGTACTTC	TRBD1	TRBV30	TRBJ2-7	NA
CASSLMGTENSPLHF	TGTGCCAGCAGCTTGATGGGGACAGAAAATTCACCCCTCCACTTT	TRBD1	TRBV5-6	TRBJ1-6	NA